The 8 T cell receptor beta chains below all came from one sample that was sequenced in a study of blood T cell repertoires in COVID-19. Sequenced by immunoSEQ multiplex PCR; TCRdb stores in-frame clones only, minus some. The table includes under 300,000 clones, around 84% detected once. Sequences were obtained from peripheral blood. These receptors were collected from a middle-aged woman who had recovered from COVID-19.

The rearrangement links TRBV6-5 to TRBJ2-3; TRBD1 might be the D (6 bases). Per the germline V gene, CDR1 is MNHEY and CDR2 is SVGAGI. The CDR3 is 14 residues long. V was pared by 6 bases and J by 5 bases, with 15 bases between. The CDR3 DNA sequence: TGTGCCAGCAGGCTGACAGGCTGGCAAGATACGCAGTATTTT. This translates into CASRLTGWQDTQYF.

The chain is built from TRBV27 and TRBJ1-2, with a weak D call TRBD1 (6 bases). The germline CDR1 and CDR2 sequences are MNHEY and SMNVEV (reference sequence). V was pared by 6 bases and J by 0 bases, with 14 bases between. This CDR3 is 15 amino acids long. As DNA, the CDR3 is TGTGCCAGCAGCCCGGCGGACAGAGCTAACTATGGCTACACCTTC. Its translation is CASSPADRANYGYTF.

The chain has TRBV5-1 and TRBJ2-1; D is possibly TRBD1 (6 bases). Per the germline V gene, CDR1 is SGHRS and CDR2 is YFSETQ. The V and J ends lost 0 bases and 3 bases respectively, with 7 bases between them. The CDR3 is 14 residues long. The CDR3 is CASSLGGGYNEQFF. The CDR3 coding sequence is TGCGCCAGCAGCTTGGGAGGGGGCTACAATGAGCAGTTCTTC.

The rearrangement joins TRBV18 to TRBJ2-1; 11 bases agree with TRBD2. Germline CDR1 and CDR2: KGHSH and LQKENI. Trimming at V came to 6 bases and at J to 3 bases, leaving 4 bases not matched to a gene. The CDR3 is 15 residues long. The CDR3 loop is CASSSGTSGYNEQFF. CDR3 sequence (DNA): TGTGCCAGCTCGTCCGGGACTAGCGGCTACAATGAGCAGTTCTTC.

The genes are TRBV11-2 and TRBJ1-1, with no clear D. This CDR3 has 13 residues. Germline CDR1 is SGHAT and CDR2 is FQNNGV. The germline V and J ends were trimmed by 3 bases and 7 bases, with 12 bases remaining between them. The CDR3 spells CASSLGMRDEAFF. The CDR3 nucleotides are TGTGCCAGCAGCTTGGGGATGAGGGATGAAGCTTTCTTT.

J is TRBJ2-1 and V is TRBV19; D possibly corresponds to TRBD1 (6 bases). The CDR3 is 15 residues long. Germline V CDR1 and CDR2: LNHDA, SQIVND (reference sequence). V was cut by 3 bases and J by 5 bases, with 14 bases left in between. CDR3 coding DNA: TGTGCCAGTAGTATCGGGCAGGGGCACCACAATGAGCAGTTCTTC. Protein product: CASSIGQGHHNEQFF.

The V and J genes are TRBV4-2 and TRBJ1-4; 11 nucleotides line up with TRBD1. CDR1 is LGHNA and CDR2 is YNFKEQ in the germline V gene. The CDR3 has 15 residues. The junction had 3 bases not matched to a gene; V was cut back by 3 bases and J by 6 bases. The CDR3 nucleotides are TGTGCCAGCAGCCAGAGGGACAGGGGGGATGAAAAACTGTTTTTT. This translates into CASSQRDRGDEKLFF.

This rearrangement joins TRBV3-1 (or the pseudogene TRBV3-2) to TRBJ1-1, with 7 bases aligning to TRBD1. Losses at the gene ends were 3 bases for V and 0 bases for J; bases not matched to a gene: 7. The length of the CDR3 is 16 residues. The germline gives CDR1 LGHDT, CDR2 YNNKEL (reference sequence). CDR3 nucleotide sequence: TGTGCCAGCAGCCATGAACCGACAGGGATGAACACTGAAGCTTTCTTT. This translates into CASSHEPTGMNTEAFF.